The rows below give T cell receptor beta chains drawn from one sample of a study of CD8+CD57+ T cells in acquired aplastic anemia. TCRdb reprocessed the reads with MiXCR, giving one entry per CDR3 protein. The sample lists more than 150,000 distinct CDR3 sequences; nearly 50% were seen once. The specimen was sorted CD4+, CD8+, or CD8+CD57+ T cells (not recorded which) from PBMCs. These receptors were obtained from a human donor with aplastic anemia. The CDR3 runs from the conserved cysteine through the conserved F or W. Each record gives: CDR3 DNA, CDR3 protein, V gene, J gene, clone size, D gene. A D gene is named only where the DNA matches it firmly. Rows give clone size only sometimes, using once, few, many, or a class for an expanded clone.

DNA: TGCGCCAGCAGCTTGGTTCTAGCGCCTAACAATGAGCAGTTCTTC
CDR3: CASSLVLAPNNEQFF
V: TRBV5-1
J: TRBJ2-1
size: many
D: -

DNA: TGTGCCACCAGCAGAGATCAGGGGGCGAGCACAGATACGCAGTATTTT
CDR3: CATSRDQGASTDTQYF
V: TRBV15
J: TRBJ2-3
size: -
D: TRBD1

DNA: TGTGCCAGCAGCGACCTAGGGACCTCAGATACGCAGTATTTT
CDR3: CASSDLGTSDTQYF
V: TRBV25-1
J: TRBJ2-3
size: -
D: -

DNA: TGTGCCAGCAGTGAACCCGATAGCGGGGGGTACTACGAGCAGTACTTC
CDR3: CASSEPDSGGYYEQYF
V: TRBV6-1
J: TRBJ2-7
size: -
D: TRBD2

DNA: TGCAGTGCGATGGCGACCTCCTACGAGCAGTACTTC
CDR3: CSAMATSYEQYF
V: TRBV20-1
J: TRBJ2-7
size: once
D: -

DNA: TGCAGTGCTAGCCCTGAGGTTTCCTACGAGCAGTACTTC
CDR3: CSASPEVSYEQYF
V: TRBV20-1
J: TRBJ2-7
size: -
D: -

DNA: -
CDR3: CASSDICSAKNGSTYEQYF
V: TRBV2
J: TRBJ2-7
size: -
D: -

DNA: TGCGCCAGCAGCGGAGGGGCTAGCGGGGACGATGAGCAGTTCTTC
CDR3: CASSGGASGDDEQFF
V: TRBV10-1
J: TRBJ2-1
size: -
D: TRBD2

DNA: TGTGCCAGCAGCTTAAGGGTCAATGAGCAGTTCTTC
CDR3: CASSLRVNEQFF
V: TRBV7-8
J: TRBJ2-1
size: -
D: -

DNA: TGCGCCAGCAGCCCGGGACACGTAAAGGACACTGAAGCTTTCTTT
CDR3: CASSPGHVKDTEAFF
V: TRBV5-1
J: TRBJ1-1
size: many
D: -

DNA: TGCAGTGGGCCGGGTCAAGCTACTGCATCACCTAATCAGCCCCAGCATTTT
CDR3: CSGPGQATASPNQPQHF
V: TRBV20-1
J: TRBJ1-5
size: -
D: -

DNA: TGTGCCAGCAGTTACATAGGCAGACCTAGCTACAATGAGCAGTTCTTC
CDR3: CASSYIGRPSYNEQFF
V: TRBV6-2/TRBV6-3
J: TRBJ2-1
size: few
D: -

DNA: TGCAGCCCGAACCGGGACAGGGGACGCAGGGAAAAACTGTTTTTT
CDR3: CSPNRDRGRREKLFF
V: TRBV29-1
J: TRBJ1-4
size: -
D: TRBD1

DNA: TGTGCCAGCAGTTCCCCGACGGTCTCCTACGAGCAGTACTTC
CDR3: CASSSPTVSYEQYF
V: TRBV27
J: TRBJ2-7
size: many
D: -

DNA: TGTGCCAGCCGTCACCCCAGGGGAAACGACGAGCAGTACTTC
CDR3: CASRHPRGNDEQYF
V: TRBV7-2
J: TRBJ2-7
size: -
D: -

DNA: TGCAGTGCTAGAGATCGGGGGGGCTATGGCTACACCTTC
CDR3: CSARDRGGYGYTF
V: TRBV20-1
J: TRBJ1-2
size: many
D: -

DNA: TGTGCCAGCAGCACAGCGAGGGACAGGGGGGTTGAAAAACTGTTTTTT
CDR3: CASSTARDRGVEKLFF
V: TRBV5-6
J: TRBJ1-4
size: many
D: TRBD1

DNA: TGTGCTAGCAGCTTAGCGGGTACGACTGAGCAGTTCTTC
CDR3: CASSLAGTTEQFF
V: TRBV7-7
J: TRBJ2-1
size: few
D: TRBD2

DNA: TGCAGTGCTAGATTTGAGACCCAGTACTTC
CDR3: CSARFETQYF
V: TRBV20-1
J: TRBJ2-5
size: once
D: -

DNA: TGCAGCGTCCAGCCGGTGCAGGGCAGCTACGAGCAGTACTTC
CDR3: CSVQPVQGSYEQYF
V: TRBV29-1
J: TRBJ2-7
size: many
D: -

DNA: TGTGCCAGAATGTACAGGGGAGCTCCTACCCTTGTTAGTTCACCCCTCCACTTT
CDR3: CARMYRGAPTLVSSPLHF
V: TRBV19
J: TRBJ1-6
size: many
D: TRBD1

DNA: TGTGCCAGCAGCCAAGATTTCGTGGTACGCACTGAAGCTTTCTTT
CDR3: CASSQDFVVRTEAFF
V: TRBV4-2
J: TRBJ1-1
size: many
D: -

DNA: TGTGCCAGCAGCCATCAACGACTCAAGCCCCCAGATACGCAGTATTTT
CDR3: CASSHQRLKPPDTQYF
V: TRBV11-2
J: TRBJ2-3
size: once
D: -

DNA: TGTGCCAGCAGACACAGGGGGCGACCCAGCTCCTACGAGCAGTACTTC
CDR3: CASRHRGRPSSYEQYF
V: TRBV12-3/TRBV12-4
J: TRBJ2-7
size: -
D: TRBD1

DNA: TGTGCCAGCAGTGGGGTTTCGTCGGCAGGGAGCTATGGCTACACCTTC
CDR3: CASSGVSSAGSYGYTF
V: TRBV25-1
J: TRBJ1-2
size: once
D: -

DNA: TGTGCCAGCAGCCCCCAGCCTAGCGTCTACAATGAGCAGTTCTTC
CDR3: CASSPQPSVYNEQFF
V: TRBV12-3/TRBV12-4
J: TRBJ2-1
size: many
D: -

DNA: TGTGCCAGCAGGGGGCAACGGGGGGAGCAGTACTTC
CDR3: CASRGQRGEQYF
V: TRBV2
J: TRBJ2-7
size: -
D: -

DNA: TGTGCCAGCAGCTTATTACAGGGGGCAAATAATGAGCAGTTCTTC
CDR3: CASSLLQGANNEQFF
V: TRBV7-8
J: TRBJ2-1
size: once
D: TRBD1

DNA: TGTGCCAGTAGTCGACAGGATAATTCACCCCTCCACTTT
CDR3: CASSRQDNSPLHF
V: TRBV19
J: TRBJ1-6
size: -
D: -

DNA: TGTGCCATCAGTGACGGACTAGCGGGGGGGCCAGATACGCAGTATTTT
CDR3: CAISDGLAGGPDTQYF
V: TRBV10-3
J: TRBJ2-3
size: -
D: TRBD2

DNA: TGTGCCAGCAGCTTATCCCTAGCGGGAGAAGAGACCCAGTACTTC
CDR3: CASSLSLAGEETQYF
V: TRBV11-3
J: TRBJ2-5
size: -
D: TRBD2

DNA: TGTGCCACCAGTGCGGGGAGCTCCTACGAGCAGTACTTC
CDR3: CATSAGSSYEQYF
V: TRBV24-1
J: TRBJ2-7
size: few
D: -

DNA: TGCGCCAGCAGCTTGGGGTTAGCGGGGGGACTATCCCACGAGCAGTACTTC
CDR3: CASSLGLAGGLSHEQYF
V: TRBV5-1
J: TRBJ2-7
size: -
D: TRBD2

DNA: TGTGCCAGTAGTACCAGGGGAGGGGGCTCCTACGAGCAGTACTTC
CDR3: CASSTRGGGSYEQYF
V: TRBV19
J: TRBJ2-7
size: many
D: -

DNA: TGTGCCTGGAGTTACGGGACAGGGGGCATGAACACTGAAGCTTTCTTT
CDR3: CAWSYGTGGMNTEAFF
V: TRBV19
J: TRBJ1-1
size: few
D: TRBD1

DNA: TGTGCCAGCAGCTCCCAAGCGGGGGTCAATCAGCCCCAGCATTTT
CDR3: CASSSQAGVNQPQHF
V: TRBV7-9
J: TRBJ1-5
size: many
D: -

DNA: TGTGCCAGTAGTCCTCCCCCGGGACAGTATAATTCACCCCTCCACTTT
CDR3: CASSPPPGQYNSPLHF
V: TRBV19
J: TRBJ1-6
size: many
D: TRBD1

DNA: TGTGCCAGCAACAGACAGGGGGCTGCTAATGAAAAACTGTTTTTT
CDR3: CASNRQGAANEKLFF
V: TRBV2
J: TRBJ1-4
size: many
D: TRBD1

DNA: TGTGCCACCAGCGGAGCTCGCAGTTACGAGCAGTACTTC
CDR3: CATSGARSYEQYF
V: TRBV15
J: TRBJ2-7
size: -
D: -

DNA: TGCAGTGCTAGTGGGAAGCGGGAGCCCTACGAGCAGTACTTC
CDR3: CSASGKREPYEQYF
V: TRBV20-1
J: TRBJ2-7
size: few
D: TRBD2

DNA: TGTGCCATCAGCCGTAAACTAGCGGGAGGATTTCAAGAGACCCAGTACTTC
CDR3: CAISRKLAGGFQETQYF
V: TRBV10-3
J: TRBJ2-5
size: -
D: TRBD2